This TCR beta chain was recovered during a study of neurological immune-mediated disorders (dated by TCRdb to the late 2010s). With respect to the entire study: Using UMI-based sequencing, the study compared peripheral blood TCR-beta repertoires from patients with HTLV-I-associated myelopathy (HAM/TSP), patients with multiple sclerosis, and healthy controls. The cohort comprised 60 to 75 subjects: 14 HAM/TSP patients, 34 multiple sclerosis patients and around 20 healthy controls. The roughly 110 TCR-beta libraries included longitudinal samples, technical triplicates and paired sorted CD4+ and CD8+ T-cell subsets alongside PBMC samples. The paper's findings and limits, for the study overall: The highest TCR clonal expansion was observed in HAM/TSP patients, whereas the lowest was observed in MS patients, even when compared with healthy controls. No identical CDR3 amino acid sequences were found to be shared among expanded clones across subjects, suggesting that TCR-beta repertoires were private in all groups.

Taken from the germline V gene, the CDR1 and CDR2 loops are MDHEN and SYDVKM. Including cysteine and phenylalanine, the CDR3 has 16 amino acids. The kept DNA is CDR3 alone, 48 bases in frame from the first base. Trimming removed 3 bases from V and 5 bases from J; the gene matches leave 9 bases unexplained. To synthesize cDNA, template-switch 5'RACE was performed with a primer carrying a 10-nucleotide random unique molecular identifier so that each TCR transcript was tagged. Over 170 million TCR-beta sequences, covering 15-18 subjects, were produced in each sequencing run. Total RNA was extracted with the RNeasy kit. The KAPA Real-time Library Amplification kit was used to amplify TCR-beta VDJ regions with primers targeting the TCR constant region and the 5'RACE anchor. Sample indexes and Illumina adaptors were added in a first PCR, and a second PCR then increased library yield. The roughly 650 bp TCR product was size-selected on a 2% E-gel SizeSelection system after Ampure bead purification. Library quality was checked on a Bioanalyzer, concentration was measured with Qubit, and libraries were quantified with the Kapa Library Quantification kit before pooling. Libraries were sequenced paired-end 2 x 150 bp on an Illumina HiSeq 2500. To increase sequence diversity, roughly 23-30% phiX was spiked into each library pool. Turning to the authors' computational methods: The quality-filtered reads were processed with the UMI-based MiGEC pipeline, whose error correction step removed more than 75% of the raw TCR sequences. VDJ genes were aligned to IMGT germline references, and clonotypes were defined by unique CDR3 amino acid sequence plus V-J genes. Clonal expansion, Shannon diversity, and CDR3 relatedness (CalcPairwiseDistances, ClusterSamples) were evaluated with VDJtools, and phylogenetic trees were built with CLCbio workbench. Expanded clones were defined as having at least 8 unique UMIs, based on coefficient-of-variation modelling across technical triplicates. TCRdb passed the public sequencing reads through fastp at Q25 and MiXCR, retaining productive beta sequences. Rows are unified per CDR3 protein, each entry keeping the most common DNA and genes. The V and J calls come from TCRdb's annotation, not from the publication. The sample contains about 41,000 distinct CDR3 sequences, more than 14% of them found a single time. The ten largest clones capture 3.5% to 4.5% of the sample.

This clonotype was detected many times. Its antigen remains unidentified. Per-nucleotide qualities are absent, and no much larger clonotype sits a single base away. For the sorted-subset TCR libraries, the starting material was some 940,000 sorted CD4+ or CD8+ T cells. PBMCs were separated from peripheral blood using Ficoll-Hypaque density gradient centrifugation and then cryopreserved in liquid nitrogen. The study also sequenced paired sorted CD4+ and CD8+ subsets from healthy controls, HAM/TSP patients and MS patients. The sequenced sample consisted of CD4+ T cells from blood. The origin of this receptor is a woman aged 55-70 years with HTLV-1-associated myelopathy (HAM/TSP). The V and J segments used are TRBV28 and TRBJ2-1; the junction holds 8 bases that match TRBD2. In nucleotide form, the sequence is TGTGCCAGCAGTTTCTTTACTAGCGGTATTCACAATGAGCAGTTCTTC. Its protein product is CASSFFTSGIHNEQFF.